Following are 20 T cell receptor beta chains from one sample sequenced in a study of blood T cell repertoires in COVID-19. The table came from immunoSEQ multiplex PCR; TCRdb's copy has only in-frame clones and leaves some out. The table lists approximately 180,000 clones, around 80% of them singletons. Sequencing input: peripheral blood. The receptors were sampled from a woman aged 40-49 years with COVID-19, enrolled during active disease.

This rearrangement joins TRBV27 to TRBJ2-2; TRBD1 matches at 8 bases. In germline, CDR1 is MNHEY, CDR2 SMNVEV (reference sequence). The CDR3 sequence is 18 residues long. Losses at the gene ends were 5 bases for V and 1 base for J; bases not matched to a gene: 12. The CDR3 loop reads CASSPSTGAALNTGELFF. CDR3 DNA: TGTGCCAGCAGTCCCTCGACAGGGGCGGCCCTGAACACCGGGGAGCTGTTTTTT.

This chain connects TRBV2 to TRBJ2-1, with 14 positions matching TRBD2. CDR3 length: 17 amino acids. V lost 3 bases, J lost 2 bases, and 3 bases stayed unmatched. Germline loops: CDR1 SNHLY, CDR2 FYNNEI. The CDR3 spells CASSDGLAGGTYNEQFF. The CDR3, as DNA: TGTGCCAGCAGTGACGGACTAGCGGGGGGCACCTACAATGAGCAGTTCTTC.

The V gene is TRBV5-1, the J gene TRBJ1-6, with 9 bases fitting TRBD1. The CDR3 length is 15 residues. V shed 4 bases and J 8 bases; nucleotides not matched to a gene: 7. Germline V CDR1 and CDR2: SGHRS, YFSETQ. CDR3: CASSPGTGMDSPLHF. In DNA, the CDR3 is TGCGCCAGCAGCCCCGGGACAGGGATGGATTCACCCCTCCACTTT.

Here the CDR3 reads CASRPSGPDTQYF. The CDR3 nucleotides are TGTGCCAGTAGGCCTAGCGGGCCAGATACGCAGTATTTT. V and J are TRBV19 and TRBJ2-3, with 8 bases fitting TRBD2. The CDR3 is made up of 13 amino acids. V lost 6 bases and J lost 4; bases outside the gene matches: 3. CDR1 LNHDA and CDR2 SQIVND come from the germline V gene (reference sequence).

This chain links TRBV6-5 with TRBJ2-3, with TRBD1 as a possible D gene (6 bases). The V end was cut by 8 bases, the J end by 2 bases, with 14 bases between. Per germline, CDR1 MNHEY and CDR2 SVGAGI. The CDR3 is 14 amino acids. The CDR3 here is CASLGARTTDTQYF. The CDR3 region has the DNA TGTGCCAGCTTGGGGGCGCGGACCACAGATACGCAGTATTTT.

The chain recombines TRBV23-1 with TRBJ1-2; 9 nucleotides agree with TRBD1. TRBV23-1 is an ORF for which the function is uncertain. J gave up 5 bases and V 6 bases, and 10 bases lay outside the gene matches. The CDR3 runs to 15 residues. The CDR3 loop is CASSQGQGGRYGYTF. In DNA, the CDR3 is TGCGCCAGCAGCCAGGGACAGGGTGGAAGGTATGGCTACACCTTC.

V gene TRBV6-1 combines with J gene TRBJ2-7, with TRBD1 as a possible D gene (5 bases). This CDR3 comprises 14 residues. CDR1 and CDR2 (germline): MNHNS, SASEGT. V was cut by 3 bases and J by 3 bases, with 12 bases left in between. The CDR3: CASSERTRVYEQYF. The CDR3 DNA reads TGTGCCAGCAGTGAGAGGACCAGGGTCTACGAGCAGTACTTC.

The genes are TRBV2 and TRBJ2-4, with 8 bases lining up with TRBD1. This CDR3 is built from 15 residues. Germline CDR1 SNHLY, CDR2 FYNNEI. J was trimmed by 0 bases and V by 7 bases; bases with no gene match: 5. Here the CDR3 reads CASTGGEKAKNIQYF. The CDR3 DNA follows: TGTGCCAGCACAGGGGGCGAGAAAGCCAAAAACATTCAGTACTTC.

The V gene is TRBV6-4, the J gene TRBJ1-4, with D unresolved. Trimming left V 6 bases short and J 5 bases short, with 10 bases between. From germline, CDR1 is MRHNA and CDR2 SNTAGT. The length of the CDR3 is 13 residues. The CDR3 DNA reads TGTGCCAGCAGCCCCGAGCGGAATGAAAAACTGTTTTTT. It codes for CASSPERNEKLFF.

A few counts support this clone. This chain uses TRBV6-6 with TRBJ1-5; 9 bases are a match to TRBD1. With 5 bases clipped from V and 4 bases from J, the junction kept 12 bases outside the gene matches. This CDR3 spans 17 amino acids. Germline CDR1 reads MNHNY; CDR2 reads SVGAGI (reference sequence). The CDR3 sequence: CASSPRTGAQQNQPQHF. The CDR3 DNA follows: TGTGCCAGCAGTCCTCGGACAGGGGCCCAGCAAAATCAGCCCCAGCATTTT.

The DNA of the CDR3 is TGTGCCAGCGGTAAGGCGACAGGGGTTCAAGACGAGCAGTACTTC. This sequence encodes CASGKATGVQDEQYF. This chain links TRBV5-4 with TRBJ2-7; 8 bases align to TRBD1. This CDR3 region has 15 residues. With V trimmed by 7 bases and J by 5 bases, 14 bases remained unmatched. Germline V gives CDR1 SGHNT, CDR2 YYREEE (reference sequence).

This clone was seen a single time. The CDR3, as DNA: TGTGCCAGCAGCCACTACCGGGACAGCAGCAATCAGCCCCAGCATTTT. Translated, it gives CASSHYRDSSNQPQHF. V and J are TRBV4-2 and TRBJ1-5; 7 positions match TRBD1. Germline V gives CDR1 LGHNA, CDR2 YNFKEQ. V shed 3 bases and J 1 base; nucleotides not matched to a gene: 6. This CDR3 contains 16 residues.

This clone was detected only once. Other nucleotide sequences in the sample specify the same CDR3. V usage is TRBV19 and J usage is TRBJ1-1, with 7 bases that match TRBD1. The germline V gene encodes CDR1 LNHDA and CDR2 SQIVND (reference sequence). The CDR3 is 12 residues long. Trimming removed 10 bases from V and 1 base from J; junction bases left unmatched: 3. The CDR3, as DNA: TGTGCCACCAGACAGGGGAACACTGAAGCTTTCTTT. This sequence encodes CATRQGNTEAFF.

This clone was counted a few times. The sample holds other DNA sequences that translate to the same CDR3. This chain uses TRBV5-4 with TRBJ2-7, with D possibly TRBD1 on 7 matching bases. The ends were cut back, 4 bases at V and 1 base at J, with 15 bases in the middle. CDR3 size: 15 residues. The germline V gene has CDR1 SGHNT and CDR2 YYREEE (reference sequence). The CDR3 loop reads CASSAGTANSYEQYF. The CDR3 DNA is TGTGCCAGCAGCGCGGGGACAGCTAATTCCTACGAGCAGTACTTC.

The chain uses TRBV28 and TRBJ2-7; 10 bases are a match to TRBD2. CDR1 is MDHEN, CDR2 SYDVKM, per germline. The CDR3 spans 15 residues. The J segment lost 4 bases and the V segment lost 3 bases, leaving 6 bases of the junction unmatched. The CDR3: CASSFILAGDYEQYF. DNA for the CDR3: TGTGCCAGCAGTTTCATCCTAGCGGGAGATTACGAGCAGTACTTC.

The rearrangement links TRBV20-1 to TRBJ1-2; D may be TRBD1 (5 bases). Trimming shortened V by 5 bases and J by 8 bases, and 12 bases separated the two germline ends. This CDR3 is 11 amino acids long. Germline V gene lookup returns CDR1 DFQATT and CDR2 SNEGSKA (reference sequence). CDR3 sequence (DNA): TGCAGTGCTTCTGCAGGGAACGGCTACACCTTC. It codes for CSASAGNGYTF.

CDR3 nucleotide sequence: TGTGCCAGCATTCGGAGGGGTAGCTACAATGAGCAGTTCTTC. This codes for CASIRRGSYNEQFF. The rearrangement joins TRBV28 to TRBJ2-1, with D possibly TRBD2 on 6 matching bases. V lost 7 bases and J 3 bases, leaving 13 bases between the germline ends. Germline CDR1 MDHEN, CDR2 SYDVKM. The CDR3 extends over 14 amino acids.

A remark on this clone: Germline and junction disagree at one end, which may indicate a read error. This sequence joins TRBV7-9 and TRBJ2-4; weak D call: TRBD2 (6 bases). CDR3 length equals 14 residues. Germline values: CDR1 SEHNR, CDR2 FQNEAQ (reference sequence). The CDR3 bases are TGCTCGGGGGAAGTCAGGGCTGGCAAAAACATTCAGTACTTC. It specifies CSGEVRAGKNIQYF.

CDR3 DNA sequence: TGTGCCACCAGTGATGGACTAGCGGGAGTCTACGAGCAGTACTTC. Translation gives CATSDGLAGVYEQYF. This chain connects TRBV24-1 to TRBJ2-7; 13 bases map to TRBD2. The germline CDR1 and CDR2 sequences are KGHDR and SFDVKD. The CDR3 extends over 15 amino acids. The V segment lost 3 bases and the J segment 3 bases; nucleotides outside the gene matches: 1.

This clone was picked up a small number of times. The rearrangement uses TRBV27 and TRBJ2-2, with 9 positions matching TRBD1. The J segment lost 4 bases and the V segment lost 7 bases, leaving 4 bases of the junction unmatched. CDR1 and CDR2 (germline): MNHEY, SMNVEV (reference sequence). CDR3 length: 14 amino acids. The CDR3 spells CASNPQGATGELFF. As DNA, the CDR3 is TGTGCCAGCAACCCACAGGGGGCCACCGGGGAGCTGTTTTTT.